This T cell receptor beta chain came from a study of blood T cell repertoires in COVID-19. Study in general: PBMCs, B-cell-depleted T cells, or T cells were the source of the cDNA or gDNA that made up the material.

Profiled with immunoSEQ multiplex PCR; TCRdb holds only in-frame clones, not every one. The data show about 62,000 clones, 75% to 90% seen once. Seattle-derived patients entered the study during active infection and were followed longitudinally. This clone was seen only once. V lost 6 bases to trimming and J lost 8 bases; unmatched junction nucleotides: 12. This CDR3 contains 14 residues. CDR1 MNHEY and CDR2 SVGAGI come from the germline V gene. V usage is TRBV6-5 and J usage is TRBJ1-2, with 7 positions matching TRBD1. This TCR derives from a woman between 55 and 75 years old with COVID-19, enrolled during active disease. Sequenced input: peripheral blood. DNA for the CDR3: TGTGCCAGCAGCAGGGGGTCGGTCTCAAAGGGCTACACCTTC. The encoded protein is CASSRGSVSKGYTF.